Below, 3 T cell receptor beta chains from the same sample are listed, as sequenced in a study of PD-1 blockade in classical Hodgkin lymphoma. This sample's time point: cycle 4 day 1 (C4D1), after 5 to 7 weeks of nivolumab. Each patient's relapse followed autologous stem cell transplantation, and brentuximab vedotin exposure varied. Only in-frame clones appear in the TCRdb table, and some are missing; sequencing was by immunoSEQ multiplex PCR. The sample contains tens of thousands of clones, about 80% of which appear only once. Sequencing used peripheral blood mononuclear cells (PBMCs), obtained before the fourth cycle of nivolumab. The receptors come from a human donor with classical Hodgkin lymphoma.

The gene calls are TRBV30 and TRBJ1-1; 8 bases are shared with TRBD1. CDR3 size: 11 residues. CDR1 is GTSNPN, CDR2 SVGIG, per germline (reference sequence). J was trimmed by 8 bases and V by 4 bases; bases with no gene match: 3. Here the CDR3 reads CAWIRDREAFF. The DNA of the CDR3 is TGTGCCTGGATCCGGGACAGGGAAGCTTTCTTT.

The V call is TRBV19, the J call TRBJ2-5; 10 nucleotides match TRBD2. V was clipped by 6 bases and J by 0 bases; unmatched bases: 1. CDR1 is LNHDA and CDR2 is SQIVND in the germline V gene (reference sequence). This CDR3 contains 14 residues. The DNA for the CDR3 is TGTGCCAGTAGACTAGCGGGGCACCAAGAGACCCAGTACTTC. Translating gives CASRLAGHQETQYF. Variable domain in full (rest from reference TRBV19 and TRBJ2-5): DGGITQSPKYLFRKEGQNVTLSCEQNLNHDAMYWYRQDPGQGLRLIYYSQIVNDFQKGDIAEGYSVSREKKESFPLTVTSAQKNPTAFYLCASRLAGHQETQYFGPGTRLLVL.

The chain is built from TRBV19 and TRBJ1-1; D possibly corresponds to TRBD1 (5 bases). The CDR3 has 17 residues. Deletions cut 5 bases from V and 0 bases from J, with 19 bases between. Per germline, CDR1 LNHDA and CDR2 SQIVND (reference sequence). The CDR3 DNA reads as TGTGCCAGTAGTGACCGGGACCTCCTGGGAGTGAACACTGAAGCTTTCTTT. This codes for CASSDRDLLGVNTEAFF.